One and the same sample provided the 10 T cell receptor beta chains below, sequenced in a study of post-analysis software for immune sequencing data (dated by TCRdb to between 2015 and 2017). Broad study findings and their caveats: Patients showed significantly higher frequencies than controls for roughly five TRBV segments, among them TRBV5-6, TRBV5-1 and TRBV20-1.

The library was made by PCR. Sequencing took place on an Illumina HiSeq 2500. Unique molecular identifiers were incorporated into TCR beta cDNA libraries to reduce PCR and sequencing biases. Clones were called with MiXCR by TCRdb after fastp trimmed the public reads at Q25, and only in-frame beta chains were retained. Each entry merges the rows of one CDR3 protein and shows their most common DNA and genes. The sample table contains 450,000 to 700,000 distinct CDR3 sequences; only one count was recorded for about 40% of them. Jointly, the top ten make up roughly 1.7% of the sample. Their specific antigens are unknown. Sequencing input: blood. The receptors derive from a girl under 18 with multiple sclerosis.

J is TRBJ1-2 and V is TRBV10-3; D is unclear. V was pared by 3 bases and J by 10 bases, with 12 bases between. The CDR3 is made up of 12 amino acids. Looked up from germline, CDR1 is ENHRY and CDR2 is SYGVKD. CDR3 sequence reads: CAISDQAGSYTF. CDR3 nucleotides: TGTGCCATCAGTGATCAGGCAGGCTCCTACACCTTC.

The chain carries TRBV29-1 and TRBJ2-7; the D is unclear. The CDR3 length is 16 residues. V was clipped by 0 bases and J by 2 bases, with 17 bases between them. CDR1 SQVTM and CDR2 ANQGSEA come from the germline V gene. This CDR3 reads CSVEDESRTGAYEQYF. The CDR3 region has the DNA TGCAGCGTTGAAGATGAGTCGCGAACCGGAGCCTACGAGCAGTACTTC.

The genes are TRBV7-6 and TRBJ2-1, with D possibly being TRBD1 (5 bases). The J call may not be correct, given that the DNA end is closer to TRBJ2-7. The CDR3 is 18 amino acids. Per germline, CDR1 SGHVS and CDR2 FNYEAQ. This chain's CDR3 is CASSLGIRDSFSYNEQYF. DNA for the CDR3: TGTGCCAGCAGCTTAGGGATCAGAGACAGTTTCTCCTACAATGAGCAGTACTTC.

This clonotype appeared a few times. The V call is TRBV29-1, the J call TRBJ2-5; 7 bases fit TRBD2. The CDR3 has 13 residues. Trimming took 3 bases from V and 4 from J; bases not matched to a gene: 5. The germline V gene has CDR1 SQVTM and CDR2 ANQGSEA. The CDR3 DNA follows: TGCAGCGTTGATGGGGGGGGGAGAGAGACCCAGTACTTC. Its protein is CSVDGGGRETQYF.

This clonotype was seen only a few times. This rearrangement joins TRBV12-3 or TRBV12-4 to TRBJ2-5; D possibly corresponds to TRBD1 (6 bases). Between the trimmed V and J ends, which lost 8 bases and 3 bases, there was a span of 13 bases. This CDR3 contains 13 residues. CDR3 residues: CASGWTAEETQYF. Here the CDR3 DNA reads TGTGCCAGCGGATGGACAGCCGAAGAGACCCAGTACTTC.

This chain joins TRBV27 and TRBJ1-2; 11 positions match TRBD1. Germline loops: CDR1 MNHEY, CDR2 SMNVEV (reference sequence). J lost 4 bases, V lost 3 bases, and 4 bases had no gene match. The CDR3 consists of 15 residues. The CDR3 DNA is TGTGCCAGCAGTTTGGGACAGGGGGATGGCTATGGCTACACCTTC. Encoded protein: CASSLGQGDGYGYTF.

This clonotype was detected a few times. The rearrangement joins TRBV5-1 to TRBJ2-5, with TRBD2 as a possible D gene (6 bases). The CDR3 contains 15 residues. Deletions cut 0 bases from V and 4 bases from J, with 13 bases between. The germline V gene has CDR1 SGHRS and CDR2 YFSETQ. The CDR3: CASSLEEGTRETQYF. CDR3 in DNA: TGCGCCAGCAGCTTGGAGGAGGGGACCCGAGAGACCCAGTACTTC.

The gene calls are TRBV12-3 or TRBV12-4 and TRBJ1-5; D ambiguous. The CDR3 spans 12 residues. V lost 6 bases and J 4 bases, leaving 7 bases between the germline ends. Written as DNA, the CDR3 is TGTGCCAGCAGACTTCAGAATCAGCCCCAGCATTTT. Translation gives CASRLQNQPQHF.

This chain's CDR3 is CASKLGTGFRTEAFF. CDR3 coding DNA: TGTGCCAGCAAACTTGGGACAGGGTTTCGGACTGAAGCTTTCTTT. The gene calls are TRBV6-5 and TRBJ1-1; TRBD1 aligns across 9 bases. V was pared by 7 bases and J by 5 bases, with 11 bases of the junction left unmatched. CDR1 is MNHEY, CDR2 SVGAGI, per germline. The CDR3 is 15 amino acids.

Many counts were recorded for this clonotype. This chain uses TRBV5-1 with TRBJ2-3; TRBD2 matches at 7 bases. The germline V gene has CDR1 SGHRS and CDR2 YFSETQ. The V gene end was trimmed by 2 bases and the J gene end by 1 base; junction bases not matched to a gene: 1. This CDR3 region has 14 residues. As DNA, the CDR3 is TGCGCCAGCAGCTTACGGGGGGGCACAGATACGCAGTATTTT. It translates to CASSLRGGTDTQYF.